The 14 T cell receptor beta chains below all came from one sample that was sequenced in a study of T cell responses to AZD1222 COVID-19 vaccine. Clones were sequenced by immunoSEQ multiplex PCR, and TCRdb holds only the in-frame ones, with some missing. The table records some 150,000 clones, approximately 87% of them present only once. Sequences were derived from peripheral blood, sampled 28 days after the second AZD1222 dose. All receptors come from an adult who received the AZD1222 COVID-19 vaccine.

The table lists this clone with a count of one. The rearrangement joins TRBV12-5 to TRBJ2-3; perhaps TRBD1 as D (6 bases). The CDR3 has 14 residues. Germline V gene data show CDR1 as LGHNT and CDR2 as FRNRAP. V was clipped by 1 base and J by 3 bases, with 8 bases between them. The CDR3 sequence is CASGLGTDTDTQYF. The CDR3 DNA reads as TGTGCTAGTGGTTTGGGGACAGATACAGATACGCAGTATTTT.

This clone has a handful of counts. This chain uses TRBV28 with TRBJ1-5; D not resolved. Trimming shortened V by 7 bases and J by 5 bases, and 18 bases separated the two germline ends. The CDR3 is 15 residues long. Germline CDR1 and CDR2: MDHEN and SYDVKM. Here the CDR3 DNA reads TGTGCCAGCACCTCCGGCTCCCCAGGACATCAGCCCCAGCATTTT. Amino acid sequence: CASTSGSPGHQPQHF.

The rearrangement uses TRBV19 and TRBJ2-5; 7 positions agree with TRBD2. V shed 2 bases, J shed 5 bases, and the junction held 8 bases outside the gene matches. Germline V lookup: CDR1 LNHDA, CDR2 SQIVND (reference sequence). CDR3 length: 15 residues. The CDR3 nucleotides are TGTGCCAGTAGTATATCGGCAGGGAGGGAGGAGACCCAGTACTTC. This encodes CASSISAGREETQYF.

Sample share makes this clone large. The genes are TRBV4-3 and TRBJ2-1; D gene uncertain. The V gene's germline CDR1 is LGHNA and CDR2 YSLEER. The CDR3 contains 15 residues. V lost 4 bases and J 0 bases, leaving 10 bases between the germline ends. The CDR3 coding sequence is TGCGCCAGCAGCCCCTGGTGGAGCTCCTACAATGAGCAGTTCTTC. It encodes CASSPWWSSYNEQFF.

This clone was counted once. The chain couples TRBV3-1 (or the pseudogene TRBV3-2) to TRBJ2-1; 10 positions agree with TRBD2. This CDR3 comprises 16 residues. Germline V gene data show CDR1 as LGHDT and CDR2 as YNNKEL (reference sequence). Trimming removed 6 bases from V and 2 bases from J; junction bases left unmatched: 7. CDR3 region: CASSQSGRAAYNEQFF. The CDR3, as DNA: TGTGCCAGCAGTCAGAGCGGGAGGGCCGCCTACAATGAGCAGTTCTTC.

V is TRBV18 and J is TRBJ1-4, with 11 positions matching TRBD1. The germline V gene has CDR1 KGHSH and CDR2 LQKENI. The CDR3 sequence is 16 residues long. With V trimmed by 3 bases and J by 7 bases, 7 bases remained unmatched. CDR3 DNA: TGTGCCAGCTCACCCTCTCCGGGACAGGGGGTTGAAAAACTGTTTTTT. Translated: CASSPSPGQGVEKLFF.

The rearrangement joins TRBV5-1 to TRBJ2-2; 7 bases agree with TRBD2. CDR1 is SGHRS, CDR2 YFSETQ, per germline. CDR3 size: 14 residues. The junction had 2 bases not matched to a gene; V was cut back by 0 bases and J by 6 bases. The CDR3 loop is CASSLEGGAGELFF. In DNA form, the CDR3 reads TGCGCCAGCAGCTTGGAGGGAGGGGCCGGGGAGCTGTTTTTT.

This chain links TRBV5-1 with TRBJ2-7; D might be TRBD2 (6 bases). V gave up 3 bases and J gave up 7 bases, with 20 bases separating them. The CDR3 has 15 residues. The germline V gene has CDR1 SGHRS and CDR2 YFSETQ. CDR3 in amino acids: CASSSGLLKEKEQYF. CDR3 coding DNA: TGCGCCAGCAGCTCGGGACTGTTAAAAGAGAAAGAGCAGTACTTC.

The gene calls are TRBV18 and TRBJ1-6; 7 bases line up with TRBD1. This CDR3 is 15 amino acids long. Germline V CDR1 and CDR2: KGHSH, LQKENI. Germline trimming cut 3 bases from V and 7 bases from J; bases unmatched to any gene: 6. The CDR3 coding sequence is TGTGCCAGCTCACCCACTACAGGGGTGAATTCACCCCTCCACTTT. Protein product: CASSPTTGVNSPLHF. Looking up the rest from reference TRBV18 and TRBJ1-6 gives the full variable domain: NAGVMQNPRHLVRRRGQEARLRCSPMKGHSHVYWYRQLPEEGLKFMVYLQKENIIDESGMPKERFSAEFPKEGPSILRIQQVVRGDSAAYFCASSPTTGVNSPLHFGNGTRLTVT.

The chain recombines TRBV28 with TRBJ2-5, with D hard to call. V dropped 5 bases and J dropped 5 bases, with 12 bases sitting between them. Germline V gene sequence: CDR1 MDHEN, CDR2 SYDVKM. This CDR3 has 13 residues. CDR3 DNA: TGTGCCAGCAGTCCAAGCTACCTGGAGACCCAGTACTTC. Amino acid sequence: CASSPSYLETQYF. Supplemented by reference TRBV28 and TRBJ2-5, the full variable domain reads DVKVTQSSRYLVKRTGEKVFLECVQDMDHENMFWYRQDPGLGLRLIYFSYDVKMKEKGDIPEGYSVSREKKERFSLILESASTNQTSMYLCASSPSYLETQYFGPGTRLLVL.

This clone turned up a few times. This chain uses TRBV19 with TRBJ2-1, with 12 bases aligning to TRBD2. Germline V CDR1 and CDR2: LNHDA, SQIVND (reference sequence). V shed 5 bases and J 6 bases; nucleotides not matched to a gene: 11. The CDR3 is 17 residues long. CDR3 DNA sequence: TGTGCCAGTAGTCCTCCCCCGACTAGCGGGAGAGTCAATGAGCAGTTCTTC. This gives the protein CASSPPPTSGRVNEQFF.

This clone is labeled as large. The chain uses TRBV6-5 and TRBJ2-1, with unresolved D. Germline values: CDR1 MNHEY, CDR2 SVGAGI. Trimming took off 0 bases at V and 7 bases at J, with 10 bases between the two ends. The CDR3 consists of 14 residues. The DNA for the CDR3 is TGTGCCAGCAGTTACTCGGGGATCCGGAATGAGCAGTTCTTC. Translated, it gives CASSYSGIRNEQFF.

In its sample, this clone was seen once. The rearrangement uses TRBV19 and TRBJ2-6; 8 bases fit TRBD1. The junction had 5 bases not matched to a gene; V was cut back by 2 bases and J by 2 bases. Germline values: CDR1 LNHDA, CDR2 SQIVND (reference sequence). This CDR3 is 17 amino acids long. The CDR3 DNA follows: TGTGCCAGTAGTATATTGCCAGGGGGCGCTGGGGCCAACGTCCTGACTTTC. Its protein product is CASSILPGGAGANVLTF.

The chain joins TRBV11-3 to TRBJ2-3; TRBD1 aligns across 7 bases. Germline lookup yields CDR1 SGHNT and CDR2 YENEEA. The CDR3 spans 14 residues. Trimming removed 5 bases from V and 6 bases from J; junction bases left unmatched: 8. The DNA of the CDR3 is TGTGCCAGCAGCGGTCGGACAGGAGGCGATACGCAGTATTTT. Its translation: CASSGRTGGDTQYF.